This passage covers 8 T cell receptor beta chains from one sample sequenced in a study of neurological immune-mediated disorders. TCRdb analysed the 5' RACE reads with MiXCR anew, one entry per CDR3 protein. The table has 100,000 or so distinct CDR3 sequences, 3.5% to 4% seen once. Sequencing input: PBMCs. These receptors all stem from a woman younger than 35 with multiple sclerosis.

Ten or more counts support this clonotype. This chain joins TRBV4-2 and TRBJ2-1, with a tentative D call TRBD1 (6 bases). The CDR3 covers 14 residues. Germline V gives CDR1 LGHNA, CDR2 YNFKEQ. Trimming pared 8 bases from V and 10 bases from J, leaving 21 bases between. The DNA of the CDR3 is TGTGCCAGCGCCCCGGGACATTCAACATTAGAGCAGTTCTTC. This codes for CASAPGHSTLEQFF.

J is TRBJ1-1 and V is TRBV20-1, with D unresolved. V lost 7 bases to trimming and J lost 3 bases, with 12 bases between them. Looked up from germline, CDR1 is DFQATT and CDR2 is SNEGSKA (reference sequence). This CDR3 contains 12 residues. The CDR3 here is CSVGKRDTEAFF. The CDR3 DNA sequence: TGCAGTGTTGGGAAAAGGGACACTGAAGCTTTCTTT.

Many counts were recorded for this clonotype. The rearrangement joins TRBV10-3 to TRBJ2-7; TRBD1 matches 7 bases. Germline values: CDR1 ENHRY, CDR2 SYGVKD. The CDR3 is 14 residues long. After removal of 6 bases from V and 2 bases from J, the junction contained 7 bases not matched to a gene. The CDR3 region has the DNA TGTGCCATCAGGGGACAGCTAGGACCCTACGAGCAGTACTTC. It specifies CAIRGQLGPYEQYF.

This clonotype was seen ten or more times. V usage is TRBV29-1 and J usage is TRBJ2-7, with 7 bases fitting TRBD1. The CDR3 spans 15 residues. Germline lookup yields CDR1 SQVTM and CDR2 ANQGSEA. The junction had 9 bases not matched to a gene; V was cut back by 0 bases and J by 4 bases. CDR3 amino acids: CSVEDYRGRRYEQYF. As DNA, the CDR3 is TGCAGCGTTGAAGATTACAGGGGACGAAGATACGAGCAGTACTTC.

The sample holds a few counts of this clonotype. The chain links TRBV5-1 to TRBJ2-7; the match to TRBD1 covers 9 bases. Germline assignment: CDR1 SGHRS and CDR2 YFSETQ. The CDR3 extends over 15 amino acids. V gave up 4 bases and J gave up 3 bases; unmatched junction bases: 8. The CDR3 loop reads CASSTGTGRFYEQYF. CDR3 in DNA: TGCGCCAGCAGCACCGGGACAGGGAGATTCTACGAGCAGTACTTC. The full variable domain, in which reference TRBV5-1 and TRBJ2-7 provide the parts outside the CDR3, is KAGVTQTPRYLIKTRGQQVTLSCSPISGHRSVSWYQQTPGQGLQFLFEYFSETQRNKGNFPGRFSGRQFSNSRSEMNVSTLELGDSALYLCASSTGTGRFYEQYFGPGTRLTVT.

This clonotype was found many times. The chain has TRBV7-2 and TRBJ2-5; 11 positions match TRBD2. The length of the CDR3 is 16 residues. J lost 5 bases, V lost 1 base, and 6 bases had no gene match. Looked up from germline, CDR1 is SGHTA and CDR2 is FQGNSA. Written as DNA, the CDR3 is TGTGCCAGCAGCTTAGTACTAGCGGGAGTTCGTGAGACCCAGTACTTC. Amino acid sequence: CASSLVLAGVRETQYF.

At least ten counts were recorded for this clonotype. This chain uses TRBV6-2 or TRBV6-3 with TRBJ2-7, with 7 positions matching TRBD2. Germline-derived CDR1 and CDR2 are MNHEY and SVGEGT. Trimming removed 0 bases from V and 0 bases from J; junction bases left unmatched: 8. The CDR3 is 17 residues long. The chain's CDR3 is CASSYSSNGRFSYEQYF. CDR3 DNA: TGTGCCAGCAGTTACTCGTCCAACGGGAGGTTCTCCTACGAGCAGTACTTC.

This clonotype was detected ten times or more. The chain has TRBV27 and TRBJ2-7, with D perhaps matching TRBD1 or TRBD2 (5 bases each). This CDR3 is 14 amino acids long. Germline V gives CDR1 MNHEY, CDR2 SMNVEV (reference sequence). The V end was cut by 8 bases, the J end by 0 bases, with 14 bases between. Here the CDR3 reads CASRSRGVSYEQYF. The CDR3 DNA follows: TGTGCCAGCCGTTCAAGAGGGGTCTCCTACGAGCAGTACTTC.